This record looks at one TCR beta chain sequence and its context. Its antigen is not identified. The data derive from a study of beta chain features in type 1 diabetes. Study details: Examination covered some 99,000,000 sorted cells spanning all samples. Overall study results and limits: TCRB CDR3s were moderately but significantly shorter in Type 1 diabetes patients in all four CD4+ subsets. A definitive answer on HLA type influencing TCRB rearrangement was not reached here.

cDNA synthesis used the whole RNA isolate, giving expressed TCRB sequences. Sequencing was performed with immunoSEQ multiplex PCR; in TCRdb, only in-frame clones are kept and a portion is missing. The data show about 410,000 clones, about 15% seen once. V gave up 4 bases and J gave up 6 bases; unmatched junction bases: 12. Per germline, CDR1 SGHTA and CDR2 FQGNSA. The CDR3 totals 18 residues. This TCR derives from a man aged 25 to 45 in good health. The sample was naive CD4+ T cells from blood. The chain links TRBV7-2 to TRBJ2-7; 16 nucleotides line up with TRBD2. The CDR3 DNA sequence: TGTGCCAGCAGCTCCGGGACTAGCGGGGGGGCTGGCGTTGTCGAGCAGTACTTC. Translated, it gives CASSSGTSGGAGVVEQYF.